The T cell receptor beta chain described here comes from a study of beta chain features in type 1 diabetes. Points from the study as a whole: Shorter TCRB CDR3s, moderately but significantly so, marked every one of the four CD4+ subsets in Type 1 diabetes patients. The study found fewer insertions and more deletions at VDJ junctions in type 1 diabetes patients.

Expressed TCRB transcripts were sequenced after all isolated RNA was converted to cDNA. Sequenced by immunoSEQ multiplex PCR; TCRdb stores in-frame clones only, minus some. The sample includes about 16,000 clones, around 70% of them seen just once. The CDR3 extends over 14 amino acids. Trimming cost V 5 bases and J 4 bases; bases outside gene matches: 5. Germline CDR1 and CDR2: MDHEN and SYDVKM. To note about this clone: Antigen specificity is unknown.

The specimen sequenced was stem cell memory CD4+ T cells from blood. The TCR was taken from a man aged 30-40 years with type 1 diabetes. The chain has TRBV28 and TRBJ2-3; 8 bases are shared with TRBD1. This CDR3 is CASSPGQAPDTQYF. In DNA form, the CDR3 reads TGTGCCAGCAGTCCGGGACAGGCCCCAGATACGCAGTATTTT.